A single sample gave rise to the 15 T cell receptor beta chains below, sequenced in a study of regulatory T cells in long-lasting Graves disease. iRepertoire HTBI primers and Arm-PCR of CDR3 regions built TCR beta libraries. TCRdb ran MiXCR on the multiplex PCR reads and lists one entry per CDR3 protein. Altogether 500,000 or so distinct CDR3 sequences are present, 12% to 15% being singletons, with the ten largest covering about 15%. Time point meaning: newly diagnosed GD, antithyroid drugs for less than 3 months. After RNA was extracted from PBMCs, the TCR library was made from it. The same data also went into a second study, on T cells in Graves' hyperthyroidism and ophthalmopathy.

The sample in question was peripheral blood mononuclear cells (PBMCs), obtained at new diagnosis, from a patient treated with antithyroid drugs. These TCRs come from a woman aged 45-59 years with Graves disease.

This chain links TRBV28 with TRBJ2-1; possibly TRBD1 or TRBD2 for D (5 bases each). The germline V gene has CDR1 MDHEN and CDR2 SYDVKM. Trimming took 4 bases from V and 6 from J, leaving 10 bases between them. The CDR3 spans 13 residues. The CDR3 loop is CASSSGTPNEQFF. Here the CDR3 DNA reads TGTGCCAGCAGTTCCGGGACCCCCAATGAGCAGTTCTTC.

To note about this clonotype: It may be a read error: a sequence one base away is much more abundant. The chain links TRBV6-1 to TRBJ2-1; 8 bases agree with TRBD2. This CDR3 has 14 amino acids. The V gene's germline CDR1 is MNHNS and CDR2 SASEGT. The CDR3 bases are TGTGCCAGCTGGCGGCGGGAGGCCGAGAATGAGCAGCTCTTC. It is translated as CASWRREAENEQLF.

This clonotype was picked up many times. The chain carries TRBV9 and TRBJ2-3; 8 nucleotides match TRBD2. CDR1 is SGDLS and CDR2 is YYNGEE in the germline V gene. V trimming: 4 bases; J trimming: 4 bases; junction bases outside the gene matches: 11. The CDR3 spans 16 residues. The CDR3 sequence is CASSSSGLDLPDTQYF. The CDR3 bases are TGTGCCAGCAGCTCCTCGGGACTAGACCTGCCAGATACGCAGTATTTT. Drawing the rest from reference TRBV9 and TRBJ2-3, the complete variable domain is DSGVTQTPKHLITATGQRVTLRCSPRSGDLSVYWYQQSLDQGLQFLIQYYNGEERAKGNILERFSAQQFPDLHSELNLSSLELGDSALYFCASSSSGLDLPDTQYFGPGTRLTVL.

In its sample, this clonotype was seen a few times. This CDR3 reads CASSRSGSVETQYF. The DNA for the CDR3 is TGTGCCAGCAGTCGTAGCGGGAGCGTGGAGACCCAGTACTTC. V and J are TRBV6-1 and TRBJ2-5, with 9 bases identical to TRBD2. The germline V gene encodes CDR1 MNHNS and CDR2 SASEGT. With 5 bases clipped from V and 5 bases from J, the junction kept 6 bases outside the gene matches. This CDR3 region has 14 residues.

The J gene is TRBJ2-5, the V gene TRBV19, with unresolved D. The CDR3 totals 14 residues. Trimming left V 5 bases short and J 3 bases short, with 13 bases between. Germline V gives CDR1 LNHDA, CDR2 SQIVND (reference sequence). CDR3 sequence (DNA): TGTGCCAGTAGTCCTACAGATACTGAAGAGACCCAGTACTTC. Its translation: CASSPTDTEETQYF. The variable domain in full, completed from reference TRBV19 and TRBJ2-5, reads DGGITQSPKYLFRKEGQNVTLSCEQNLNHDAMYWYRQDPGQGLRLIYYSQIVNDFQKGDIAEGYSVSREKKESFPLTVTSAQKNPTAFYLCASSPTDTEETQYFGPGTRLLVL.

This clonotype was seen a few times. Its ends do not fully match the called genes, so a read error is possible. The V and J genes are TRBV5-1 and TRBJ2-7; 7 nucleotides agree with TRBD1. The germline V gene has CDR1 SGHRS and CDR2 YFSETQ. This CDR3 comprises 14 residues. CDR3 nucleotide sequence: TGCGCCAGCAGCCGCCGGACAGGAAGCTACGGGCAGTACTTC. Its protein product is CASSRRTGSYGQYF.

The sample holds many counts of this clonotype. The gene calls are TRBV11-1 and TRBJ2-1; D is possibly TRBD2 (5 bases). From germline, CDR1 is SGHAT and CDR2 FQDESV (reference sequence). V lost 0 bases to trimming and J lost 4 bases, with 13 bases between them. This CDR3 spans 16 amino acids. The CDR3 bases are TGTGCCAGCAGCTTAGCGCTAGCCGGGTATTACAATGAGCAGTTCTTC. It specifies CASSLALAGYYNEQFF.

This clonotype occurred many times. J is TRBJ2-7 and V is TRBV11-2, with 9 bases matching TRBD1. V lost 5 bases and J lost 4; bases outside the gene matches: 21. Germline lookup yields CDR1 SGHAT and CDR2 FQNNGV. This CDR3 contains 19 residues. CDR3 region: CASSPAPGQGLVGIYEQYF. As DNA, the CDR3 is TGTGCCAGCAGCCCAGCCCCGGGACAGGGTCTAGTAGGGATATACGAGCAGTACTTC.

Many counts were recorded for this clonotype. The rearrangement uses TRBV6-2 or TRBV6-3 and TRBJ2-3; tentatively, D is TRBD1 or TRBD2 (7 bases each). The CDR3 is made up of 16 amino acids. Germline CDR1 is MNHEY and CDR2 is SVGEGT. Trimming removed 0 bases at V and 4 bases at J, with 14 bases between. CDR3 residues: CASSYSMGGGADTQYF. Written as DNA, the CDR3 is TGTGCCAGCAGTTACTCGATGGGAGGGGGCGCAGATACGCAGTATTTT.

This clonotype occurred a few times. The genes are TRBV30 and TRBJ1-5; no clear D gene. The V gene's germline CDR1 is GTSNPN and CDR2 SVGIG (reference sequence). The CDR3 is 13 residues long. Trimming removed 0 bases at V and 3 bases at J, with 6 bases between. CDR3 DNA sequence: TGTGCCTGGAGTGTGCAGGACAATCAGCCCCAGCATTTT. The encoded protein is CAWSVQDNQPQHF.

In this sample, this clonotype turned up many times. This chain joins TRBV5-1 and TRBJ2-3; 10 positions match TRBD1. The CDR3 totals 15 residues. Trimming took 4 bases from V and 2 from J; bases not matched to a gene: 4. Germline assignment: CDR1 SGHRS and CDR2 YFSETQ. CDR3: CASSPGTGDTDTQYF. CDR3 DNA: TGCGCCAGCAGCCCCGGGACAGGGGACACAGATACGCAGTATTTT.

This clonotype was seen repeatedly, ten times or more. V and J are TRBV20-1 and TRBJ2-7; TRBD1 aligns across 8 bases. Germline CDR1 and CDR2: DFQATT and SNEGSKA (reference sequence). The CDR3 contains 12 residues. V lost 4 bases, J lost 6 bases, and 5 bases stayed unmatched. The CDR3 spells CSANQGAGEQYF. CDR3 DNA: TGCAGTGCTAACCAGGGGGCGGGCGAGCAGTACTTC.

Worth noting for this clonotype: A read error may explain this, as a much larger clone is one base away. V gene TRBV6-1 combines with J gene TRBJ1-1; perhaps TRBD1 as D (6 bases). CDR1 and CDR2 (germline): MNHNS, SASEGT. The V gene lost 3 bases and the J gene lost 4 bases, with 15 bases spanning the gap. This CDR3 comprises 15 residues. CDR3 residues: CASSESKGGVTEAFF. The CDR3 nucleotides are TGTGCCAGCAGTGAGTCTAAAGGGGGGGTCACTGAAGCTTTCTTT.

This clonotype was seen many times. This chain uses TRBV30 with TRBJ2-2; D is uncertain. V was cut by 6 bases and J by 8 bases, with 13 bases left in between. Germline V gives CDR1 GTSNPN, CDR2 SVGIG (reference sequence). This CDR3 is 12 amino acids long. Here the CDR3 DNA reads TGTGCCTGCGCCGTAGTAGTGGGGGAGCTGTTTTTT. Translating gives CACAVVVGELFF.

This clonotype was seen ten or more times. The rearrangement links TRBV12-3 or TRBV12-4 to TRBJ2-5, with D possibly matching TRBD2 (5 bases). CDR3 size: 14 residues. Trimming removed 5 bases from V and 7 bases from J, with 17 bases in between. As DNA, the CDR3 is TGTGCCAGCAGTGTCGGACTGGGATTGGGGACCCAGTACTTC. Its translation is CASSVGLGLGTQYF.